This T cell receptor (beta chain) is drawn from a study of blood T cell repertoires in COVID-19. The CDR3 length is 14 residues. Germline values: CDR1 SGHRS, CDR2 YFSETQ. V was cut by 5 bases and J by 0 bases, with 10 bases left in between. Clones were sequenced by immunoSEQ multiplex PCR, and TCRdb holds only the in-frame ones, with some missing. Among around 220,000 clones listed, 70% to 85% were seen once. The receptor comes from a woman aged 80 or older with active or convalescent COVID-19. The source material was peripheral blood. The chain employs TRBV5-1 and TRBJ2-3; TRBD2 is a possible D gene (6 bases). The CDR3 DNA reads as TGCGCCAGCAGGCGGGAAATAAGCACAGATACGCAGTATTTT. This translates into CASRREISTDTQYF.